The rows below give T cell receptor beta chains drawn from one sample of a study of CD8 T cells in ankylosing spondylitis. MiXCR, run by TCRdb on the 5' RACE reads, gives a single entry per CDR3 protein. The sample lists nearly 250,000 distinct CDR3 sequences, 32% occurring once. The sample comprised blood, either unsorted or a sorted T cell fraction (not recorded which). The receptors come from a male donor with ankylosing spondylitis or in good health (not recorded which). Both conserved end residues are part of each CDR3. Fields, in order: J gene, clone size, D gene, V gene, CDR3 protein, CDR3 DNA. A D gene is named only where the DNA matches it firmly. Only some rows state a clone size, as once, few, many or a class for expanded clones.

TRBJ2-1 - - TRBV5-1 CASSLDRNNEQFF TGCGCCAGCAGCTTGGACAGGAACAATGAGCAGTTCTTC
TRBJ2-1 - - TRBV5-6 CASSLGQPLYNEQFF TGTGCCAGCAGCTTAGGACAGCCCCTCTACAATGAGCAGTTCTTC
TRBJ1-2 few - TRBV20-1 CSARDNRRINYGYTF TGCAGTGCTAGAGACAACAGGAGGATTAACTATGGCTACACCTTC
TRBJ2-7 - - TRBV10-3 CAITKDQDRGTYEQYF TGTGCCATCACCAAAGACCAGGACAGAGGTACCTACGAGCAGTACTTC
TRBJ1-6 - - TRBV10-3 CAISETEYNSPLHF TGTGCCATCAGTGAGACAGAGTATAATTCACCCCTCCACTTT
TRBJ1-2 - - TRBV6-1 CASLSLGRNYGYTF TGTGCCAGCCTGAGCCTGGGACGGAACTATGGCTACACCTTC
TRBJ1-2 - - TRBV6-1 CASSDLRRANSNYGYTF TGTGCCAGCAGTGACCTACGACGGGCCAACTCTAACTATGGCTACACCTTC
TRBJ2-1 few TRBD1 TRBV7-9 CATEDRGVHEQFF TGTGCCACCGAGGACAGGGGGGTACATGAGCAGTTCTTC
TRBJ2-1 few - TRBV20-1 CSASQGKGEQFF TGCAGTGCTAGTCAGGGAAAGGGTGAGCAGTTCTTC
TRBJ1-3 - - TRBV12-3/TRBV12-4 CASGKEFSGNTIYF TGTGCCAGCGGCAAAGAGTTCTCTGGAAACACCATATATTTT
TRBJ2-3 - - TRBV13 CASSLVGGPSTDTQYF TGTGCCAGCAGCTTAGTAGGGGGGCCAAGCACAGATACGCAGTATTTT
TRBJ1-2 few TRBD1 TRBV20-1 CSASDSGQGDGYTF TGCAGTGCTAGTGATTCCGGACAGGGTGATGGCTACACCTTC
TRBJ2-3 few - TRBV12-3/TRBV12-4 CASSFSGGSSTDTQYF TGTGCCAGCAGTTTCTCTGGGGGTTCTAGCACAGATACGCAGTATTTT
TRBJ1-1 - TRBD1 TRBV5-1 CASSPKQGAIAEAFF TGCGCCAGCAGCCCCAAACAGGGGGCGATCGCTGAAGCTTTCTTT
TRBJ1-5 - - TRBV19 CASSIDSFQGPNQPQHF TGTGCCAGTAGTATAGACTCCTTCCAGGGCCCAAATCAGCCCCAGCATTTT
TRBJ1-1 - - TRBV20-1 CSARKTGGNTEAFF TGCAGTGCCCGTAAGACAGGTGGAAACACTGAAGCTTTCTTT
TRBJ1-4 few - TRBV7-2 CASSIPTDLNEKLFF TGTGCCAGCAGCATCCCGACAGACTTAAATGAAAAACTGTTTTTT
TRBJ2-2 many TRBD2 TRBV7-8 CASSTRAGGNTGELFF TGTGCCAGCAGCACTCGAGCGGGGGGCAACACCGGGGAGCTGTTTTTT
TRBJ2-5 - - TRBV20-1 CSARDLGTSQETQYF TGCAGTGCTAGAGATCTCGGGACGAGCCAAGAGACCCAGTACTTC
TRBJ2-7 - - TRBV20-1 CSASPGRISYEQYF TGCAGTGCTAGCCCGGGACGGATCTCCTACGAGCAGTACTTC
TRBJ2-5 - - TRBV20-1 CSASTRGRETQYF TGCAGTGCTTCGACTAGGGGGCGGGAGACCCAGTACTTC
TRBJ2-7 many - TRBV29-1 CSVDGQGSSYEQYF TGCAGCGTCGATGGGCAGGGTAGCTCCTACGAGCAGTACTTC
TRBJ1-1 - TRBD1 TRBV12-3/TRBV12-4 CASSLWTGELGTEAFF TGTGCCAGCAGTCTCTGGACAGGGGAATTGGGCACTGAAGCTTTCTTT
TRBJ2-3 - TRBD2 TRBV2 CASSVQVSGGTQYF TGTGCCAGCAGTGTCCAGGTTAGCGGGGGGACGCAGTATTTT
TRBJ2-7 few - TRBV12-3/TRBV12-4 CASSPRAGPYEQYF TGTGCCAGCAGCCCGAGGGCTGGGCCCTACGAGCAGTACTTC
TRBJ2-2 - TRBD1 TRBV6-5 CASSYPRTGGSYSTGELFF TGTGCCAGCAGTTATCCCCGGACAGGGGGCTCCTACTCCACCGGGGAGCTGTTTTTT
TRBJ1-2 few TRBD1 TRBV2 CASRQGTATPYGYTF TGTGCCAGCAGGCAAGGGACAGCTACCCCCTATGGCTACACCTTC
TRBJ2-3 few TRBD2 TRBV20-1 CSAKGGSADTQYF TGCAGTGCTAAGGGAGGGTCCGCTGATACGCAGTATTTT
TRBJ1-2 - - TRBV12-3/TRBV12-4 CASARTVDYGYTF TGTGCCAGCGCCCGGACAGTAGACTATGGCTACACCTTC
TRBJ2-2 - TRBD1 TRBV5-1 CASSLEPQGATVGELFF TGCGCCAGCAGCTTGGAACCTCAGGGGGCAACGGTCGGGGAGCTGTTTTTT
TRBJ1-2 many - TRBV29-1 CSVLYYGRSERGYTF TGCAGCGTACTATACTACGGGAGGTCCGAGAGGGGCTACACCTTC
TRBJ2-5 few TRBD2 TRBV3-1 CASSQGPGLAEETQYF TGTGCCAGCAGCCAAGGGCCGGGACTAGCGGAGGAGACCCAGTACTTC
TRBJ1-2 - - TRBV20-1 CSARYEGYTF TGCAGTGCTAGATACGAGGGCTACACCTTC
TRBJ2-5 few TRBD2 TRBV20-1 CSARDRQGGETQYF TGCAGTGCTAGAGATCGCCAGGGAGGGGAGACCCAGTACTTC
TRBJ2-3 - - TRBV3-1 CASTQDLSPSSTDTQYF TGTGCCAGCACCCAAGATCTGAGCCCCTCGAGCACAGATACGCAGTATTTT
TRBJ2-7 few - TRBV20-1 CSARNSLASEQYF TGCAGTGCTCGAAACAGCCTAGCCTCCGAGCAGTACTTC
TRBJ2-5 many TRBD1 TRBV20-1 CSARVRGQGLQETQYF TGCAGTGCTAGAGTTAGGGGACAGGGACTGCAAGAGACCCAGTACTTC
TRBJ2-4 - TRBD2 TRBV20-1 CSAQTPAGGLKNIQYF TGCAGTGCCCAAACCCCAGCGGGGGGGCTGAAAAACATTCAGTACTTC
TRBJ2-5 few - TRBV29-1 CSVVTETQYF TGCAGCGTTGTAACAGAGACCCAGTACTTC
TRBJ1-5 - - TRBV6-1 CASRRGKSQPQHF TGTGCCAGCAGACGAGGGAAGAGCCAGCCCCAGCATTTT
TRBJ2-5 few - TRBV20-1 CSAPGLTQETQYF TGCAGTGCCCCGGGACTGACCCAAGAGACCCAGTACTTC
TRBJ1-1 - - TRBV20-1 CSAADWSLGTEAFF TGCAGTGCCGCAGACTGGTCCTTGGGCACTGAAGCTTTCTTT
TRBJ2-3 - - TRBV5-1 CASSLGGVRPGDTQYF TGCGCCAGCAGCTTGGGAGGTGTCAGACCGGGGGATACGCAGTATTTT
TRBJ2-3 once - TRBV7-2 CASSLDLRGTDTQYF TGTGCCAGCAGCTTAGATTTGAGGGGAACAGATACGCAGTATTTT
TRBJ1-1 few - TRBV20-1 CSASLGKGSGTEAFF TGCAGTGCCAGCCTGGGAAAGGGATCTGGCACTGAAGCTTTCTTT